This TCR beta chain was recovered during a study of blood T cell repertoires in COVID-19. Overall study: Material from acute and convalescent COVID-19 was sourced from the United States, Italy and Spain.

Source study methods: Estimation of nucleated cell counts relied on the amplification of reference gene primers. Libraries were prepared by immunoSEQ multiplex PCR; TCRdb keeps only in-frame clonotypes and omits some of them. For V, J and clone size, that table is used; D and trimming come from the DNA. The sample has roughly 68,000 clones, 80% to 90% seen once. V was clipped by 3 bases and J by 8 bases; unmatched bases: 10. Germline loops: CDR1 KGHDR, CDR2 SFDVKD. The CDR3 totals 16 residues. The sequence came from an elderly woman with active COVID-19. What was sequenced was peripheral blood. The chain uses TRBV24-1 and TRBJ2-1; TRBD2 agrees at 9 bases. DNA for the CDR3: TGTGCCACCAGTGATCCCGGGACTAGCAATGGTGATGAGCAGTTCTTC. The encoded protein is CATSDPGTSNGDEQFF.